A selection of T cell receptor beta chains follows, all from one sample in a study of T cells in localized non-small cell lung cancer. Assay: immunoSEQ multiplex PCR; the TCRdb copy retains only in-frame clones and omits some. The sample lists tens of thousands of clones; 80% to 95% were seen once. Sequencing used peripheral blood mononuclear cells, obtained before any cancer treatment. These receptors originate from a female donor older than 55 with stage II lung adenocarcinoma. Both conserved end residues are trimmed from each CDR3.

CDR3: ASSLPSRNEQF
length: 11
V: TRBV7-3
J: TRBJ2-1

CDR3: ASSLGASTDTQY
length: 12
V: TRBV27
J: TRBJ2-3

CDR3: ASSLAARTDTQY
length: 12
V: TRBV7-6
J: TRBJ2-3

CDR3: ASSVVLRDEQF
length: 11
V: TRBV9
J: TRBJ2-1

CDR3: ASSLVRGSQPQH
length: 12
V: TRBV28
J: TRBJ1-5

CDR3: ATSDSVNTEAF
length: 11
V: TRBV5-1
J: TRBJ1-1

CDR3: ASSPEGETQY
length: 10
V: TRBV5-4
J: TRBJ2-5

CDR3: ASSYRTVGQGHGYT
length: 14
V: TRBV6-5
J: TRBJ1-2

CDR3: ASSLDGRAIDEQF
length: 13
V: TRBV5-1
J: TRBJ2-1

CDR3: ASSYSGEAF
length: 9
V: TRBV6-5
J: TRBJ1-1

CDR3: ASLNERPYNEQF
length: 12
V: TRBV2
J: TRBJ2-1

CDR3: SASPKHGYT
length: 9
V: TRBV20-1
J: TRBJ1-2

CDR3: ASSLTTGAAAYEQY
length: 14
V: TRBV5-1
J: TRBJ2-7

CDR3: ASSLGTGGSNEQF
length: 13
V: TRBV5-1
J: TRBJ2-1

CDR3: ASSLDGLLYEQY
length: 12
V: TRBV7-6
J: TRBJ2-7

CDR3: ASSLAEGYSNQPQH
length: 14
V: TRBV7-8
J: TRBJ1-5

CDR3: ASSSPLVTTNEKLF
length: 14
V: TRBV11-2
J: TRBJ1-4

CDR3: ASSEIRDRRTEAF
length: 13
V: TRBV6-1
J: TRBJ1-1

CDR3: ASSSRTRIEQF
length: 11
V: TRBV2
J: TRBJ2-1

CDR3: ATSRDGSVDIQY
length: 12
V: TRBV15
J: TRBJ2-4

CDR3: ASSLRFQETQY
length: 11
V: TRBV11-3
J: TRBJ2-5

CDR3: ASTTGGGTQPQH
length: 12
V: TRBV7-9
J: TRBJ1-5

CDR3: ASSLASERTDTQY
length: 13
V: TRBV7-6
J: TRBJ2-3

CDR3: ASRRTGDGYT
length: 10
V: TRBV27
J: TRBJ1-2

CDR3: AVMGDTEAF
length: 9
V: TRBV25-1
J: TRBJ1-1

CDR3: ASSSGRVDIQY
length: 11
V: TRBV4-3
J: TRBJ2-4

CDR3: ASSPGVAGAAYEQY
length: 14
V: TRBV5-4
J: TRBJ2-7

CDR3: ASKTGTGGAVGYGYT
length: 15
V: TRBV19
J: TRBJ1-2

CDR3: ASSQEGQGSEKLF
length: 13
V: TRBV4-3
J: TRBJ1-4

CDR3: ASRVLAGPRAPDTQY
length: 15
V: TRBV7-2
J: TRBJ2-3

CDR3: ASSLRAGEGTQY
length: 12
V: TRBV7-2
J: TRBJ2-5

CDR3: SVESNYGYT
length: 9
V: TRBV29-1
J: TRBJ1-2

CDR3: ASVRGRVLGSNQPQH
length: 15
V: TRBV28
J: TRBJ1-5

CDR3: ASRSTTGTDTQY
length: 12
V: TRBV5-4
J: TRBJ2-3

CDR3: ASSQPGGGDYGYT
length: 13
V: TRBV4-3
J: TRBJ1-2

CDR3: SVLPGQGASSTEAF
length: 14
V: TRBV29-1
J: TRBJ1-1

CDR3: ASRNCSYEQY
length: 10
V: TRBV23-1
J: TRBJ2-7

CDR3: AIREPGPIAPYGYT
length: 14
V: TRBV10-3
J: TRBJ1-2

CDR3: ASSANRGSNTEAF
length: 13
V: TRBV7-3
J: TRBJ1-1

CDR3: ASSLDQGNYGYT
length: 12
V: TRBV7-9
J: TRBJ1-2

CDR3: ASSPGGGSGAKNIQY
length: 15
V: TRBV28
J: TRBJ2-4

CDR3: ASRETSFGTEAF
length: 12
V: TRBV2
J: TRBJ1-1

CDR3: ASSLVGMDTGELF
length: 13
V: TRBV28
J: TRBJ2-2

CDR3: ASSPTVLSGNTIY
length: 13
V: TRBV9
J: TRBJ1-3

CDR3: ASSQGGGANTEAF
length: 13
V: TRBV14
J: TRBJ1-1

CDR3: ASAYSPGQLNTGELF
length: 15
V: TRBV28
J: TRBJ2-2

CDR3: ASSLDGGRDQPQH
length: 13
V: TRBV7-2
J: TRBJ1-5

CDR3: ASSQSLQGRGEKLF
length: 14
V: TRBV7-9
J: TRBJ1-4

CDR3: ASSEDGGGSETQY
length: 13
V: TRBV6-1
J: TRBJ2-5

CDR3: ASSLYLYQQSRANVLT
length: 16
V: TRBV7-9
J: TRBJ2-6

CDR3: ASSLGLAGPGANVLT
length: 15
V: TRBV11-3
J: TRBJ2-6

CDR3: ASSAGTGSGNYGYT
length: 14
V: TRBV2
J: TRBJ1-2

CDR3: ASSPGGSYNEQF
length: 12
V: TRBV4-3
J: TRBJ2-1

CDR3: ASSLEGFSEQF
length: 11
V: TRBV7-3
J: TRBJ2-1

CDR3: ASSLRGGTDTQY
length: 12
V: TRBV7-2
J: TRBJ2-3

CDR3: AWSVGRGPLYGYT
length: 13
V: TRBV30
J: TRBJ1-2

CDR3: ASSYGQGLVDEQF
length: 13
V: TRBV5-4
J: TRBJ2-1

CDR3: ASSPDRNSYEQY
length: 12
V: TRBV18
J: TRBJ2-7

CDR3: ASSPTGSNTEAF
length: 12
V: TRBV16
J: TRBJ1-1